Listed here are 28 T cell receptor beta chains from one sample, sequenced in a study of Ad26.COV2.S vaccination and SARS-CoV-2 variants (dated by TCRdb to 2020 to 2022). In the paper's terms, the treatment or condition label means: approximately 18 received Ad26.COV2.S at low or high dose, single or two shots; several received placebo; per-sample allocation not given. Repertoires of vaccine and placebo recipients were sequenced from samples taken on day 63 after the first injection. The library relied on the immunoSEQ multiplex PCR assay. The clones in this table, taken by TCRdb from immuneACCESS, are in-frame only. Not every clone is retained; where verified, under half of the shortfall comes from an unresolved V gene, and the cause of the rest is unknown. The sample data list about 380,000 clones, and approximately 83% of these were observed just once. The ten largest clones represent around 7.4% of the sample.

This material consisted of peripheral blood, taken in a trial of Ad26.COV2.S vaccine versus placebo. The origin of the receptors is a person between 18 and 65 years old who received the Ad26.COV2.S COVID-19 vaccine or a placebo.

The V and J genes are TRBV7-9 and TRBJ2-6, with D perhaps matching TRBD1 (6 bases). Trimming took off 2 bases at V and 0 bases at J, with 8 bases between the two ends. The CDR3 has 16 amino acids. Germline CDR1 reads SEHNR; CDR2 reads FQNEAQ (reference sequence). This chain's CDR3 is CASSLIRGSGANVLTF. In nucleotides, the CDR3 is TGTGCCAGCAGCTTAATCAGGGGCTCTGGGGCCAACGTCCTGACTTTC.

The V and J genes are TRBV19 and TRBJ1-2, with no clear D. In germline, CDR1 is LNHDA, CDR2 SQIVND (reference sequence). This CDR3 is 11 amino acids long. With 3 bases removed from V and 7 bases from J, the gap between germline ends came to 6 bases. Here the CDR3 reads CASSILGGYTF. For the CDR3, the DNA is TGTGCCAGTAGTATTTTGGGTGGCTACACCTTC.

V gene TRBV7-8 combines with J gene TRBJ2-2; D tentatively fits TRBD1 or TRBD2 (7 bases each). The V gene lost 3 bases and the J gene lost 4 bases, with 12 bases spanning the gap. This CDR3 is 15 amino acids long. Germline V gene sequence: CDR1 SGHVS, CDR2 FQNEAQ. The CDR3 region has the DNA TGTGCCAGCAGCTTCGGCAGGGGGGGCACCGGGGAGCTGTTTTTT. Translating gives CASSFGRGGTGELFF.

This chain links TRBV6-1 with TRBJ1-2, with 12 bases lining up with TRBD1. Germline trimming cut 3 bases from V and 5 bases from J; bases unmatched to any gene: 4. This CDR3 has 15 amino acids. The germline V gene encodes CDR1 MNHNS and CDR2 SASEGT. The CDR3 DNA follows: TGTGCCAGCAGTGACGGGACAGGGGGCCCGTATGGCTACACCTTC. Its translation is CASSDGTGGPYGYTF.

The V call is TRBV4-2, the J call TRBJ1-3, with TRBD1 matching 7 bases. The ends lost 5 bases at V and 4 bases at J; junction bases unmatched: 5. The CDR3 is made up of 14 amino acids. Looked up from germline, CDR1 is LGHNA and CDR2 is YNFKEQ. CDR3 loop: CASSSTGTGNTIYF. CDR3 nucleotide sequence: TGTGCCAGCAGCTCGACAGGGACCGGAAACACCATATATTTT.

The chain carries TRBV14 and TRBJ2-1; tentative D call: TRBD1 (7 bases). V lost 4 bases to trimming and J lost 5 bases, with 15 bases between them. Per the germline V gene, CDR1 is SGHDN and CDR2 is FVKESK. The CDR3 has 15 amino acids. DNA of the CDR3: TGTGCCAGCAGCCGACTGACAGGGAGGAACAATGAGCAGTTCTTC. It yields the protein CASSRLTGRNNEQFF.

V gene TRBV18 combines with J gene TRBJ2-7; possible D gene TRBD2, 5 bases. This CDR3 has 15 amino acids. The V gene lost 0 bases and the J gene lost 1 base, with 10 bases spanning the gap. Germline V gene sequence: CDR1 KGHSH, CDR2 LQKENI. The DNA of the CDR3 is TGTGCCAGCTCACCACCAGGACTGGGATCCTACGAGCAGTACTTC. As protein: CASSPPGLGSYEQYF.

The V and J genes are TRBV5-1 and TRBJ2-7, with D tentatively TRBD1 (5 bases). The CDR3 is made up of 16 amino acids. Germline V gene sequence: CDR1 SGHRS, CDR2 YFSETQ. V lost 5 bases and J 3 bases, leaving 21 bases between the germline ends. DNA for the CDR3: TGCGCCAGCAGTCCCGCCCAGACCACAGGACGCTACGAGCAGTACTTC. This sequence encodes CASSPAQTTGRYEQYF.

V usage is TRBV5-5 and J usage is TRBJ1-1; D not certain. CDR1 is SGHKS and CDR2 is YYEKEE in the germline V gene (reference sequence). This CDR3 region has 13 residues. V gave up 4 bases and J gave up 5 bases, with 12 bases separating them. CDR3 DNA sequence: TGTGCCAGCAGCACCTGGTCGGGGACTGAAGCTTTCTTT. This codes for CASSTWSGTEAFF.

This clone occurred once. This chain joins TRBV4-1 and TRBJ2-7; D may correspond to TRBD1 or TRBD2 (5 bases each). Per the germline V gene, CDR1 is MGHRA and CDR2 is YSYEKL. Trimming removed 1 base from V and 5 bases from J, with 12 bases in between. CDR3 length equals 14 residues. This chain's CDR3 is CASSQVSGSDEQYF. In DNA form, the CDR3 reads TGCGCCAGCAGCCAAGTGTCAGGGAGTGACGAGCAGTACTTC.

The chain joins TRBV5-5 to TRBJ2-2; tentatively, D is TRBD1 (5 bases). Trimming took off 4 bases at V and 6 bases at J, with 10 bases between the two ends. Germline loops: CDR1 SGHKS, CDR2 YYEKEE (reference sequence). The CDR3 is made up of 13 amino acids. The CDR3 protein is CASSVRGSGELFF. Here the CDR3 DNA reads TGTGCCAGCAGCGTAAGGGGTTCCGGGGAGCTGTTTTTT.

This clone has just one count. The chain is built from TRBV9 and TRBJ2-6; D unclear. The CDR3 runs 17 residues. The V gene lost 2 bases and the J gene lost 0 bases, with 12 bases spanning the gap. The germline gives CDR1 SGDLS, CDR2 YYNGEE. CDR3 coding DNA: TGTGCCAGCAGCGTTGGGCCCCTGAACTCTGGGGCCAACGTCCTGACTTTC. Its protein is CASSVGPLNSGANVLTF.

The chain links TRBV7-2 to TRBJ1-2; 8 nucleotides match TRBD1. The CDR3 totals 17 residues. Germline V CDR1 and CDR2: SGHTA, FQGNSA. Trimming removed 1 base from V and 6 bases from J; junction bases left unmatched: 13. CDR3 in amino acids: CASSLGPGGQGSDGYTF. CDR3 coding DNA: TGTGCCAGCAGCTTAGGTCCCGGAGGACAGGGTAGCGATGGCTACACCTTC.

The chain recombines TRBV5-1 with TRBJ1-3; no definite D call. V shed 0 bases and J shed 2 bases, with 9 bases lying between them. CDR3 size: 15 residues. Germline V gene sequence: CDR1 SGHRS, CDR2 YFSETQ. The DNA of the CDR3 is TGCGCCAGCAGCTTGGATAGGGCCCCTGGAAACACCATATATTTT. Translated, it gives CASSLDRAPGNTIYF. The full variable domain, its missing parts supplied by reference TRBV5-1 and TRBJ1-3, is KAGVTQTPRYLIKTRGQQVTLSCSPISGHRSVSWYQQTPGQGLQFLFEYFSETQRNKGNFPGRFSGRQFSNSRSEMNVSTLELGDSALYLCASSLDRAPGNTIYFGEGSWLTVV.

This clone has a single count. V and J are TRBV7-9 and TRBJ2-1, with 12 bases matching TRBD2. Germline lookup yields CDR1 SEHNR and CDR2 FQNEAQ (reference sequence). The CDR3 totals 14 residues. The J segment lost 7 bases and the V segment lost 5 bases, leaving 3 bases of the junction unmatched. The chain's CDR3 is CASSKTSGSNEQFF. The CDR3 coding sequence is TGTGCCAGCAGCAAGACTAGCGGGAGTAATGAGCAGTTCTTC.

In its sample, this clone was seen once. The chain carries TRBV6-2 or TRBV6-3 and TRBJ1-6; possibly TRBD1 for D (5 bases). CDR1 MNHEY and CDR2 SVGEGT come from the germline V gene. The CDR3 runs to 15 residues. Deletions cut 2 bases from V and 7 bases from J, with 12 bases between. CDR3 nucleotides: TGTGCCAGCAGTTACGTGGGGGTCGGAAATTCACCCCTCCACTTT. This gives the protein CASSYVGVGNSPLHF.

V is TRBV19 and J is TRBJ1-2; TRBD1 is a possible D gene (5 bases). Germline V CDR1 and CDR2: LNHDA, SQIVND (reference sequence). Trimming took 7 bases from V and 2 from J, leaving 8 bases between them. There are 12 residues in the CDR3. The CDR3 protein is CASNQGNYGYTF. The CDR3 DNA reads as TGTGCCAGTAATCAGGGAAACTATGGCTACACCTTC.

V and J are TRBV7-2 and TRBJ2-7, with D possibly TRBD2 on 5 matching bases. Between the trimmed V and J ends, which lost 1 base and 7 bases, there was a span of 11 bases. Germline lookup yields CDR1 SGHTA and CDR2 FQGNSA. The CDR3 length is 13 residues. The DNA for the CDR3 is TGTGCCAGCAGCTTAGATCTAGCTCGGGAGCAGTACTTC. Its translation: CASSLDLAREQYF.

The chain links TRBV5-6 to TRBJ2-7; possible D gene TRBD2, 5 bases. The germline V and J ends were trimmed by 3 bases and 4 bases, with 14 bases remaining between them. The germline V gene has CDR1 SGHDT and CDR2 YYEEEE. The length of the CDR3 is 14 residues. CDR3 region: CASSSYGGLYEQYF. As DNA, the CDR3 is TGTGCCAGCAGCTCCTATGGCGGGCTATACGAGCAGTACTTC.

The chain couples TRBV5-1 to TRBJ2-1; D is uncertain. Trimming took off 3 bases at V and 0 bases at J, with 10 bases between the two ends. Germline CDR1 SGHRS, CDR2 YFSETQ. This CDR3 contains 15 residues. The CDR3, as DNA: TGCGCCAGCAGCTACCTAGTCCTCTCCTACAATGAGCAGTTCTTC. Translated, it gives CASSYLVLSYNEQFF.

This chain uses TRBV6-1 with TRBJ2-3; no reliable D call. The length of the CDR3 is 14 residues. The germline V gene has CDR1 MNHNS and CDR2 SASEGT. The V end lost 3 bases, the J end lost 0 bases, and 7 bases lay between the germline ends. The CDR3 DNA follows: TGTGCCAGCAGTGAGGACCCTAGCACAGATACGCAGTATTTT. It specifies CASSEDPSTDTQYF.

This clone was seen only once. The chain carries TRBV7-2 and TRBJ2-7, with D perhaps matching TRBD1 (5 bases). The germline V gene has CDR1 SGHTA and CDR2 FQGNSA. The CDR3 covers 14 residues. V lost 4 bases and J 4 bases, leaving 14 bases between the germline ends. CDR3 residues: CASSSMQGTYEQYF. In nucleotides, the CDR3 is TGTGCCAGCAGCTCGATGCAGGGTACGTACGAGCAGTACTTC.

This sequence joins TRBV5-6 and TRBJ1-5, with D possibly TRBD1 on 6 matching bases. V gave up 1 base and J gave up 15 bases, with 17 bases separating them. Germline V CDR1 and CDR2: SGHDT, YYEEEE. This CDR3 is 13 amino acids long. The CDR3 loop reads CASSLKGEVTSHF. The CDR3 nucleotides are TGTGCCAGCAGCTTGAAGGGGGAGGTTACATCGCATTTT.

This chain links TRBV5-4 with TRBJ2-6; D unclear. The CDR3 extends over 18 amino acids. Germline V CDR1 and CDR2: SGHNT, YYREEE (reference sequence). V was cut by 7 bases and J by 1 base, with 21 bases left in between. The DNA for the CDR3 is TGTGCCAGCTCAGCTGACCTTATGGCGTTATCTGGGGCCAACGTCCTGACTTTC. This translates into CASSADLMALSGANVLTF. Full variable domain (outside the CDR3, taken from reference TRBV5-4 and TRBJ2-6): ETGVTQSPTHLIKTRGQQVTLRCSSQSGHNTVSWYQQALGQGPQFIFQYYREEENGRGNFPPRFSGLQFPNYSSELNVNALELDDSALYLCASSADLMALSGANVLTFGAGSRLTVL.

This clone was detected only once. V gene TRBV7-2 combines with J gene TRBJ2-7, with 7 bases matching TRBD1. The CDR3 has 13 amino acids. Losses at the gene ends were 5 bases for V and 4 bases for J; bases not matched to a gene: 5. Germline V gene lookup returns CDR1 SGHTA and CDR2 FQGNSA. The CDR3 loop is CASSTLQGYEQYF. The CDR3 DNA reads TGTGCCAGCAGCACCCTACAGGGGTACGAGCAGTACTTC.

This chain joins TRBV12-3 or TRBV12-4 and TRBJ2-5; a weak D match, TRBD1 (5 bases). The CDR3 sequence is 12 residues long. The germline V and J ends were trimmed by 7 bases and 10 bases, with 16 bases remaining between them. CDR3 bases: TGTGCCAGCAAGGTCTTCTCCGGACACCAGTACTTC. Protein product: CASKVFSGHQYF.

The J gene is TRBJ1-1, the V gene TRBV27; 7 bases match TRBD1. This CDR3 has 14 residues. V was clipped by 7 bases and J by 2 bases; unmatched bases: 7. Germline lookup yields CDR1 MNHEY and CDR2 SMNVEV (reference sequence). CDR3 in DNA: TGTGCCAGCAATAACAGGGGCCAAAACACTGAAGCTTTCTTT. The encoded protein is CASNNRGQNTEAFF.

This sequence joins TRBV4-3 and TRBJ1-6, with D maybe TRBD1 (5 bases). The length of the CDR3 is 15 residues. V was pared by 1 base and J by 8 bases, with 12 bases between. Per germline, CDR1 LGHNA and CDR2 YSLEER. The CDR3 here is CASSQGEGSDSPLHF. The CDR3 DNA reads TGCGCCAGCAGCCAAGGGGAGGGGTCAGATTCACCCCTCCACTTT.